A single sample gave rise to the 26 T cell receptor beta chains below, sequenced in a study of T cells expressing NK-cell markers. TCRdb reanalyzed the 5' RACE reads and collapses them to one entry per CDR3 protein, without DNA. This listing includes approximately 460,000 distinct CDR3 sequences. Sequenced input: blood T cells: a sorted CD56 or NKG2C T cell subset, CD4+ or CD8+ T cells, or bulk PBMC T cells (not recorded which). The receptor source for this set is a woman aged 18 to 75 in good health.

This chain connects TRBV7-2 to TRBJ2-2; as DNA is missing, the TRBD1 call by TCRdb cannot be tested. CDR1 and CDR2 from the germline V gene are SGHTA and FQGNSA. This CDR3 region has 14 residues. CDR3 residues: CASSLPRGPGELFF.

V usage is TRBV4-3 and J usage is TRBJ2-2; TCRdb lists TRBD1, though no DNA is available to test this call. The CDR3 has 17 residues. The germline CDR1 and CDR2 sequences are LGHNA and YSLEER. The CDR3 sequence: CASSQGEQGANTGELFF.

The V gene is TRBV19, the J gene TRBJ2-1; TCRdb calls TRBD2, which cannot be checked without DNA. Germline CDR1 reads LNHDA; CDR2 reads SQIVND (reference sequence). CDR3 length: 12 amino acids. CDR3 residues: CATLSLWNEQFF. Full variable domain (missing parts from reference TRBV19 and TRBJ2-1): DGGITQSPKYLFRKEGQNVTLSCEQNLNHDAMYWYRQDPGQGLRLIYYSQIVNDFQKGDIAEGYSVSREKKESFPLTVTSAQKNPTAFYLCATLSLWNEQFFGPGTRLTVL.

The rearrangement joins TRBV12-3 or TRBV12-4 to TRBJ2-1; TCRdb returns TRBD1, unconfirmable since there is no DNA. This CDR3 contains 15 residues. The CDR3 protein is CASSPDRGAKNEQFF.

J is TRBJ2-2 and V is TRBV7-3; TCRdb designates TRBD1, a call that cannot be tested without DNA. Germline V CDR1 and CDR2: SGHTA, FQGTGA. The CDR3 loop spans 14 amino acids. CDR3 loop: CASSLSEGTGELFF.

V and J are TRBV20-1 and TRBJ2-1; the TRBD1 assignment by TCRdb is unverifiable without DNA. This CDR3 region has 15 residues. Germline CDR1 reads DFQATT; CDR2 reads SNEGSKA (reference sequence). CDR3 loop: CSAQYRDMGFNEQFF.

The CDR3 here is CAIRGGTAYEQYF. The V gene is TRBV10-3, the J gene TRBJ2-7; there is no DNA to check the TCRdb D call of TRBD1. CDR1 is ENHRY, CDR2 SYGVKD, per germline. The CDR3 runs to 13 residues.

CDR3 sequence: CASKDRAASGNTIYF. V is TRBV25-1 and J is TRBJ1-3; lacking DNA, the TRBD1 call made by TCRdb goes unchecked. Germline V gives CDR1 MGHDK, CDR2 SYGVNS. The CDR3 has 15 amino acids.

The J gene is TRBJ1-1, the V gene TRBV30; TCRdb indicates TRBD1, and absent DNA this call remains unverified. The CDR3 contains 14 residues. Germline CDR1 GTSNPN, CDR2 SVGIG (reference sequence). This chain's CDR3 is CAWSDGTRYRGAFF.

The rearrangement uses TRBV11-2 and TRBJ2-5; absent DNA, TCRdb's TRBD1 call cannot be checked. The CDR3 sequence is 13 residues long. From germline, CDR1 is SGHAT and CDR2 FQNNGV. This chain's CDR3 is CASSGTGWETQYF. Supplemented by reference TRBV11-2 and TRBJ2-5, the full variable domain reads EAGVAQSPRYKIIEKRQSVAFWCNPISGHATLYWYQQILGQGPKLLIQFQNNGVVDDSQLPKDRFSAERLKGVDSTLKIQPAKLEDSAVYLCASSGTGWETQYFGPGTRLLVL.

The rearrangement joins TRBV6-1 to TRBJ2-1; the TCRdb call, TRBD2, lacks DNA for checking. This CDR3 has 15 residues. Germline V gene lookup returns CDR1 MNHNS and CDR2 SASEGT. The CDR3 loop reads CANSLLAGDLDEQFF.

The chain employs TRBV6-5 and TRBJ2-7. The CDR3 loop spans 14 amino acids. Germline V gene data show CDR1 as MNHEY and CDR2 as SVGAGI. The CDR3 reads CASSYGGRTYEQYF.

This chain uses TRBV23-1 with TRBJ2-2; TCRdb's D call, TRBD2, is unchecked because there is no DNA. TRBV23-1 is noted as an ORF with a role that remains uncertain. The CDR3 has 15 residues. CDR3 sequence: CASSQAEKRAGELFF.

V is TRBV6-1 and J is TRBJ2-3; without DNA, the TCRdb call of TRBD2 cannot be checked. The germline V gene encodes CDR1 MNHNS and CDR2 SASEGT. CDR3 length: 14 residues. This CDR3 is CAIKALRGTDTQYF.

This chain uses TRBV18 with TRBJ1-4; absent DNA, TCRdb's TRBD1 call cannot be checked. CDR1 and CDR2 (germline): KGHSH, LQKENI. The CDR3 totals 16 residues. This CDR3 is CASSLTRTGGNEKLFF.

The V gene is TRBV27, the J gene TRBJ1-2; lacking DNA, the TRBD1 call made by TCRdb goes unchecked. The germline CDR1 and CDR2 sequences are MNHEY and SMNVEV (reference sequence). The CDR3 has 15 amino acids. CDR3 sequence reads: CASSLFPGQIYGYTF.

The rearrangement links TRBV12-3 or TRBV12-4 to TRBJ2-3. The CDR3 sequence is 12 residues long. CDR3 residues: CASSPQVDTQYF.

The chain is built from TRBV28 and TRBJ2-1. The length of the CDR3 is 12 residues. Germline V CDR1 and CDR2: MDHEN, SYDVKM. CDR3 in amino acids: CASSLTAEEQFF.

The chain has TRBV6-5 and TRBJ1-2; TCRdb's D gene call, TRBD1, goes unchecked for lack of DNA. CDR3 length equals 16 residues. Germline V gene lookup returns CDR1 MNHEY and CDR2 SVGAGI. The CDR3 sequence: CASSYSSGDRDYGYTF.

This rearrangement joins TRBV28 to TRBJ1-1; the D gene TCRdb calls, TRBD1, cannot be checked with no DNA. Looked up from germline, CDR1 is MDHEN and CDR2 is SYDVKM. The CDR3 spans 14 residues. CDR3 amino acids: CACLGDSPAAEAFF. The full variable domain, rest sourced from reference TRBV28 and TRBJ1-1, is DVKVTQSSRYLVKRTGEKVFLECVQDMDHENMFWYRQDPGLGLRLIYFSYDVKMKEKGDIPEGYSVSREKKERFSLILESASTNQTSMYLCACLGDSPAAEAFFGQGTRLTVV.

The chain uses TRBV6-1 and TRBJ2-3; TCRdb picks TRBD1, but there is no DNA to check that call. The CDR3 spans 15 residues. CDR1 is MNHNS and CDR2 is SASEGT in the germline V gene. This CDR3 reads CASTRGTGETDTQYF.

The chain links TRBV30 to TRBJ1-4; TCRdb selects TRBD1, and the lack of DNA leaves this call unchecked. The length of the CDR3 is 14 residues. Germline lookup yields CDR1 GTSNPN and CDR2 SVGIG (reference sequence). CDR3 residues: CAWSPDRGEEKLFF.

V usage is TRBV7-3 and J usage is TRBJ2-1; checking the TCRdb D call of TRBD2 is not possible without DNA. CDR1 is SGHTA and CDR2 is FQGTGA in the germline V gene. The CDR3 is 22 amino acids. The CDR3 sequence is CASSPLSGLAGTPGKEAIEQFF.

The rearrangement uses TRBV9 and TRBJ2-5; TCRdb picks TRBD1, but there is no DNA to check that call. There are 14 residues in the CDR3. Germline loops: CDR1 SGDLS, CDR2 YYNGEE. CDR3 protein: CASSPQTGSGTQYF.

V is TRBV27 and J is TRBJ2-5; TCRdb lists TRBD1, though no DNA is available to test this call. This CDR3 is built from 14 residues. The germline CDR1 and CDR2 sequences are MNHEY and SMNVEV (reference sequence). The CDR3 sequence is CASRQRQIQETQYF.

CDR3 in amino acids: CASRSGHTQYF. The gene calls are TRBV11-2 and TRBJ2-3; with no DNA, the TCRdb D assignment of TRBD1 cannot be verified. The CDR3 extends over 11 amino acids. Germline-derived CDR1 and CDR2 are SGHAT and FQNNGV.